This T cell receptor beta chain came from a study of neurological immune-mediated disorders. cDNA was made by 5'RACE with 10-nucleotide random UMIs. MiXCR, applied by TCRdb to the 5' RACE reads, yields one record per CDR3 protein. This table holds 40,000 to 60,000 distinct CDR3 sequences, about 3.7% found once. The study's findings and limits: HTLV-1-associated myelopathy showed the most TCR clonal expansion; multiple sclerosis the least, below healthy controls. Neither clinical nor MRI features showed any association with the multiple sclerosis repertoire cluster, and the authors stated that larger cohorts are needed.

This clonotype was observed many times. Its antigen is not identified. The starting material, 2 million PBMCs stored at -80 C, gave rise to the unsorted libraries. This CDR3 is built from 16 residues. Trimming pared 1 base from V and 2 bases from J, leaving 15 bases between. In germline, CDR1 is SGHRS, CDR2 YFSETQ. The sample consisted of PBMCs. This TCR was sampled from a man aged 35 to 55 with multiple sclerosis. The chain links TRBV5-1 to TRBJ2-5; D uncertain. As DNA, the CDR3 is TGCGCCAGCAGCTTGCGATGGGCGGACGGTCAAGAGACCCAGTACTTC. Its translation: CASSLRWADGQETQYF.